This passage covers 20 T cell receptor beta chains from one sample sequenced in a study of blood T cell repertoires in COVID-19. The table came from immunoSEQ multiplex PCR; TCRdb's copy has only in-frame clones and leaves some out. The data contain 200,000 to 300,000 clones, approximately 85% of them singletons. The specimen was PBMCs or T cells enriched from blood (not recorded which). Source of these receptors: a woman aged 50 to 60 with acute COVID-19.

This clone was detected only once. The chain employs TRBV19 and TRBJ1-1; unclear D gene. The CDR3 length is 16 residues. Deletions cut 5 bases from V and 4 bases from J, with 20 bases between. Germline CDR1 LNHDA, CDR2 SQIVND (reference sequence). The CDR3 loop reads CASSRPGLPSGTEAFF. The CDR3 DNA follows: TGTGCCAGTAGTCGACCAGGACTCCCGTCAGGCACTGAAGCTTTCTTT.

This chain links TRBV7-9 with TRBJ1-6; TRBD1 matches at 9 bases. Germline-derived CDR1 and CDR2 are SEHNR and FQNEAQ (reference sequence). V trimming: 5 bases; J trimming: 7 bases; junction bases outside the gene matches: 3. The CDR3 sequence is 14 residues long. In nucleotides, the CDR3 is TGTGCCAGCAGCCAGGGACAGGGCAATTCACCCCTCCACTTT. This codes for CASSQGQGNSPLHF. The full variable domain, its missing parts supplied by reference TRBV7-9 and TRBJ1-6, is DTGVSQNPRHKITKRGQNVTFRCDPISEHNRLYWYRQTLGQGPEFLTYFQNEAQLEKSRLLSDRFSAERPKGSFSTLEIQRTEQGDSAMYLCASSQGQGNSPLHFGNGTRLTVT.

V usage is TRBV19 and J usage is TRBJ1-1; D possibly corresponds to TRBD1 (5 bases). The CDR3 runs to 15 residues. Germline values: CDR1 LNHDA, CDR2 SQIVND (reference sequence). V was clipped by 2 bases and J by 0 bases, with 10 bases between them. CDR3 amino acids: CASSIPRGMNTEAFF. The CDR3 DNA is TGTGCCAGTAGTATACCCCGGGGGATGAACACTGAAGCTTTCTTT.

V gene TRBV18 combines with J gene TRBJ1-5, with 9 bases lining up with TRBD1. Germline loops: CDR1 KGHSH, CDR2 LQKENI. The V and J ends lost 2 bases and 6 bases, in that order; junction bases with no gene match: 5. This CDR3 is 15 amino acids long. CDR3 protein: CASSPGTGFGQPQHF. CDR3 bases: TGTGCCAGCTCACCAGGGACAGGGTTTGGTCAGCCCCAGCATTTT.

V gene TRBV30 combines with J gene TRBJ2-7; possible D gene TRBD1, 6 bases. Germline V lookup: CDR1 GTSNPN, CDR2 SVGIG (reference sequence). V was clipped by 4 bases and J by 5 bases, with 12 bases between them. This CDR3 is 12 amino acids long. As DNA, the CDR3 is TGTGCCTGGACAGGGGTTACGAACGAGCAGTACTTC. This translates into CAWTGVTNEQYF.

Only a few counts were recorded for this clone. The CDR3 protein is CASSWQGSPNYGYTF. For the CDR3, the DNA is TGTGCCAGCAGCTGGCAGGGAAGTCCTAACTATGGCTACACCTTC. V usage is TRBV28 and J usage is TRBJ1-2; a possible D gene is TRBD1 (5 bases). V gave up 6 bases and J gave up 0 bases, with 14 bases separating them. CDR3 length: 15 residues. The germline V gene has CDR1 MDHEN and CDR2 SYDVKM.

The chain combines TRBV12-3 or TRBV12-4 with TRBJ1-1, with D uncertain. V dropped 2 bases and J dropped 6 bases, with 4 bases sitting between them. CDR3 length equals 11 residues. The CDR3 reads CASSLLAEAFF. The CDR3 DNA reads TGTGCCAGCAGTTTACTCGCTGAAGCTTTCTTT.

This chain joins TRBV7-3 and TRBJ2-3; TRBD2 matches 8 bases. CDR1 is SGHTA and CDR2 is FQGTGA in the germline V gene. V lost 5 bases to trimming and J lost 0 bases; unmatched junction nucleotides: 4. The CDR3 length is 15 residues. This CDR3 reads CASSPTSASTDTQYF. In DNA, the CDR3 is TGTGCCAGCAGCCCGACTAGCGCTAGCACAGATACGCAGTATTTT.

This chain joins TRBV9 and TRBJ2-1; 8 nucleotides match TRBD2. Germline CDR1 and CDR2: SGDLS and YYNGEE. V gave up 0 bases and J gave up 8 bases; unmatched junction bases: 10. The CDR3 is 16 amino acids. CDR3 loop: CASSVAGAGDVHEQFF. CDR3 bases: TGTGCCAGCAGCGTAGCTGGAGCGGGGGACGTCCATGAGCAGTTCTTC.

The gene calls are TRBV7-2 and TRBJ1-4; TRBD1 aligns across 8 bases. This CDR3 is 17 amino acids long. J lost 7 bases, V lost 1 base, and 11 bases had no gene match. CDR1 SGHTA and CDR2 FQGNSA come from the germline V gene. DNA of the CDR3: TGTGCCAGCAGCTTAGTCGGGCAGGGGGCTCTGAGTGAAAAACTGTTTTTT. It specifies CASSLVGQGALSEKLFF.

The J gene is TRBJ1-2, the V gene TRBV11-1, with 9 bases identical to TRBD1. V lost 5 bases and J lost 6; bases outside the gene matches: 4. The CDR3 length is 13 residues. Germline V gene data show CDR1 as SGHAT and CDR2 as FQDESV (reference sequence). In nucleotides, the CDR3 is TGTGCCAGCAGCCGGGACAGGGTGGATGGCTACACCTTC. It encodes CASSRDRVDGYTF.

The V call is TRBV25-1, the J call TRBJ2-5; TRBD1 matches 9 bases. The J segment lost 5 bases and the V segment lost 5 bases, leaving 6 bases of the junction unmatched. CDR1 is MGHDK, CDR2 SYGVNS, per germline. This CDR3 is 14 amino acids long. CDR3 coding DNA: TGTGCCAGCAGTAGGGGGACAGGGCAGGAGACCCAGTACTTC. Its protein product is CASSRGTGQETQYF.

The chain combines TRBV3-1 (or the pseudogene TRBV3-2) with TRBJ2-7; 9 bases match TRBD2. Unmatched junction bases numbered 9, after V lost 4 bases and J lost 2 bases. This CDR3 is built from 16 residues. CDR1 is LGHDT, CDR2 YNNKEL, per germline (reference sequence). CDR3 nucleotides: TGTGCCAGCAGCCGGCACAGCGGGGGGTTCCCCTACGAGCAGTACTTC. Translating it yields CASSRHSGGFPYEQYF.

This sequence joins TRBV9 and TRBJ1-2; weak D call: TRBD1 (6 bases). Germline V gives CDR1 SGDLS, CDR2 YYNGEE. Trimming shortened V by 0 bases and J by 5 bases, and 17 bases separated the two germline ends. The CDR3 contains 16 residues. The DNA for the CDR3 is TGTGCCAGCAGCGTAGAAGCGGGGGGGCTTGGGTATGGCTACACCTTC. Amino acids: CASSVEAGGLGYGYTF.

The J gene is TRBJ1-2, the V gene TRBV3-1 (or the pseudogene TRBV3-2); D gene uncertain. CDR3 size: 13 residues. V lost 1 base, J lost 5 bases, and 8 bases lay in between. Germline CDR1 is LGHDT and CDR2 is YNNKEL (reference sequence). CDR3: CASSQVRKYGYTF. CDR3 DNA sequence: TGTGCCAGCAGCCAAGTTAGAAAGTATGGCTACACCTTC.

V gene TRBV5-5 combines with J gene TRBJ1-1; D call uncertain. CDR3 size: 12 residues. V lost 4 bases and J lost 7, with 11 bases in between. The germline gives CDR1 SGHKS, CDR2 YYEKEE (reference sequence). CDR3 DNA sequence: TGTGCCAGCAGCCGTCCGGGGTTTGAAGCTTTCTTT. Translated, it gives CASSRPGFEAFF.

CDR3 DNA: TGTGCCAGCAGCTGGCGGAACGGGGCCCTCCACTTT. Protein product: CASSWRNGALHF. The chain joins TRBV7-9 to TRBJ1-6, with no clear D. The CDR3 has 12 residues. V was cut by 4 bases and J by 14 bases, with 12 bases left in between. CDR1 and CDR2 from the germline V gene are SEHNR and FQNEAQ (reference sequence).

The rearrangement links TRBV12-3 or TRBV12-4 to TRBJ2-1; possible D gene TRBD1, 6 bases. Trimming pared 4 bases from V and 10 bases from J, leaving 14 bases between. This CDR3 is built from 13 residues. CDR3 bases: TGTGCCAGCAGTTCCCGGCTTGGGACAGAGCAGTTCTTC. Translated: CASSSRLGTEQFF.

V gene TRBV4-3 combines with J gene TRBJ1-1; 9 bases are shared with TRBD1. J gave up 7 bases and V 4 bases, and 10 bases lay outside the gene matches. This CDR3 spans 15 amino acids. Germline V lookup: CDR1 LGHNA, CDR2 YSLEER. In DNA, the CDR3 is TGCGCCAGCAGCCCTCGAAGGACAGGGGAGGTTGAAGCTTTCTTT. This sequence encodes CASSPRRTGEVEAFF.

V is TRBV29-1 and J is TRBJ2-5, with 7 bases matching TRBD2. The V gene's germline CDR1 is SQVTM and CDR2 ANQGSEA. The V segment lost 4 bases and the J segment 9 bases; nucleotides outside the gene matches: 20. The CDR3 extends over 16 amino acids. Here the CDR3 reads CSVAPMRAGTPSAQYF. The CDR3 DNA is TGCAGCGTTGCCCCTATGCGAGCGGGGACCCCGTCGGCCCAGTACTTC.